Listed here are 9 T cell receptor beta chains from one sample, sequenced in a study of T cells after yellow fever vaccination. MiXCR, run by TCRdb on the 5' RACE reads, gives a single entry per CDR3 protein. The repertoire holds around 530,000 distinct CDR3 sequences, with about a sixth as singletons. The material was PBMCs, obtained less than 6 days after the first yellow fever vaccination. These receptors were obtained from a man aged 18 to 29 who received the YFV17D yellow fever vaccine.

The chain is built from TRBV29-1 and TRBJ2-1, with 7 bases matching TRBD1. V gave up 5 bases and J gave up 4 bases; unmatched junction bases: 5. The germline V gene encodes CDR1 SQVTM and CDR2 ANQGSEA. The length of the CDR3 is 13 residues. CDR3 bases: TGCAGCGTTTTGGGACAGACTTACAATGAGCAGTTCTTC. Protein product: CSVLGQTYNEQFF.

This clonotype has a count of ten or more. This chain joins TRBV5-1 and TRBJ2-1; D may be TRBD2 (7 bases). Germline V gene sequence: CDR1 SGHRS, CDR2 YFSETQ. The CDR3 totals 16 residues. V dropped 0 bases and J dropped 3 bases, with 13 bases sitting between them. This CDR3 reads CASSLGTGGRYNEQFF. CDR3 DNA sequence: TGCGCCAGCAGCTTGGGAACGGGGGGCCGCTACAATGAGCAGTTCTTC.

This clonotype was counted between two and nine times. The V gene is TRBV5-1, the J gene TRBJ2-1; TRBD2 matches 9 bases. With V trimmed by 6 bases and J by 7 bases, 8 bases remained unmatched. Germline CDR1 SGHRS, CDR2 YFSETQ. CDR3 length: 14 residues. CDR3 nucleotide sequence: TGCGCCAGCAACAGGGGCGGGGGGGCGAATGAGCAGTTCTTC. It specifies CASNRGGGANEQFF. The entire variable domain, with the rest obtained from reference TRBV5-1 and TRBJ2-1, is as follows: KAGVTQTPRYLIKTRGQQVTLSCSPISGHRSVSWYQQTPGQGLQFLFEYFSETQRNKGNFPGRFSGRQFSNSRSEMNVSTLELGDSALYLCASNRGGGANEQFFGPGTRLTVL.

The chain is built from TRBV7-3 and TRBJ2-2; TRBD1 aligns across 7 bases. Germline V CDR1 and CDR2: SGHTA, FQGTGA. Trimming removed 6 bases from V and 6 bases from J; junction bases left unmatched: 4. The CDR3 runs 13 residues. The CDR3 spells CASRQGQAGELFF. The CDR3 DNA follows: TGTGCCAGCAGACAAGGACAGGCCGGGGAGCTGTTTTTT.

This clonotype was seen more than once but under ten times. The rearrangement uses TRBV28 and TRBJ1-4, with D maybe TRBD1 (6 bases). The CDR3 loop spans 14 amino acids. The V end lost 6 bases, the J end lost 5 bases, and 13 bases lay between the germline ends. The germline CDR1 and CDR2 sequences are MDHEN and SYDVKM. The CDR3 sequence: CASSSGVFNEKLFF. The CDR3 DNA reads as TGTGCCAGCAGCTCAGGGGTCTTCAATGAAAAACTGTTTTTT.

This clonotype was detected many times. This rearrangement joins TRBV29-1 to TRBJ1-3; no definite D call. Germline V gene sequence: CDR1 SQVTM, CDR2 ANQGSEA. There are 13 residues in the CDR3. V was shortened by 7 bases and J by 2 bases, with 12 bases between the two germline ends. CDR3 DNA: TGCAGCGCTCTAGCGGGCACTGGAAACACCATATATTTT. Translated, it gives CSALAGTGNTIYF.

The V gene is TRBV7-8, the J gene TRBJ2-4; D may be TRBD2 (7 bases). The CDR3 runs 18 residues. Between the trimmed V and J ends, which lost 1 base and 9 bases, there was a span of 25 bases. Germline lookup yields CDR1 SGHVS and CDR2 FQNEAQ. The CDR3 spells CASSLERRGKGGKGIQYF. For the CDR3, the DNA is TGTGCCAGCAGCTTAGAAAGGCGGGGGAAGGGGGGGAAGGGCATTCAGTACTTC.

This clonotype came up a few times. The chain employs TRBV27 and TRBJ2-7, with D possibly matching TRBD2 (6 bases). The CDR3 extends over 14 amino acids. V was trimmed by 6 bases and J by 1 base, leaving 13 bases between them. Germline V gene data show CDR1 as MNHEY and CDR2 as SMNVEV (reference sequence). In DNA, the CDR3 is TGTGCCAGCAGCAAGGCGGGACGGTCCTACGAGCAGTACGTC. Its translation: CASSKAGRSYEQYV.

This clonotype was detected ten times or more. This sequence joins TRBV7-8 and TRBJ2-7; the D call may be TRBD1 or TRBD2 (7 bases each). Trimming cost V 7 bases and J 7 bases, with 23 bases left between them. Per germline, CDR1 SGHVS and CDR2 FQNEAQ. CDR3 length equals 15 residues. The CDR3 loop reads CASTRGQTGREEQYF. CDR3 DNA: TGTGCCAGCACCCGGGGACAGACAGGGCGGGAGGAGCAGTACTTC.